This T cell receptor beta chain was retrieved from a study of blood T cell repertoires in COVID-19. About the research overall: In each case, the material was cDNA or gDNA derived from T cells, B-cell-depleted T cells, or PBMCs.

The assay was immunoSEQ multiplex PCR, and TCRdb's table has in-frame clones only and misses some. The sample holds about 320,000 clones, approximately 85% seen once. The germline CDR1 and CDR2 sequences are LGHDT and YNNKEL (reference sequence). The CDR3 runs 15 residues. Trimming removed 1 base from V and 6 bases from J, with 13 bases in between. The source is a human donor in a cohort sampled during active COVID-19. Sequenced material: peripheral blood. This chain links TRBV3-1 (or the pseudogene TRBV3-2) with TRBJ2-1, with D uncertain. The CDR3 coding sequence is TGTGCCAGCAGCCAAGGTGGGCCCGCCGGCAATGAGCAGTTCTTC. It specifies CASSQGGPAGNEQFF.